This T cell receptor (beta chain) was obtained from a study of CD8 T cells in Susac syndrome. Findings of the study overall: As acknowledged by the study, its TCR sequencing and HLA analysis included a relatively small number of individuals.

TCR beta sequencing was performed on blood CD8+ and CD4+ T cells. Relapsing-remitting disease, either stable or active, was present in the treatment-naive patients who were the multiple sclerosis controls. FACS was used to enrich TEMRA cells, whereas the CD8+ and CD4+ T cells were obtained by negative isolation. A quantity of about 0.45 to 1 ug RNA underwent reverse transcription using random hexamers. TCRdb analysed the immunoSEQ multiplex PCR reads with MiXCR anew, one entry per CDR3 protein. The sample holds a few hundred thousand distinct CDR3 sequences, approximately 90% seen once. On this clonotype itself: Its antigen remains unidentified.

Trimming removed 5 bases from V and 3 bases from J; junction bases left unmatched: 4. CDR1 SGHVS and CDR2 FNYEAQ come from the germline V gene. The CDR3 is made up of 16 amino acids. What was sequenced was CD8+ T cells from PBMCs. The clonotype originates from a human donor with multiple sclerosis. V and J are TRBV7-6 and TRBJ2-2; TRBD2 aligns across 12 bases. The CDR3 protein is CASSPRLAGDTGELFF. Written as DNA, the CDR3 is TGTGCCAGCAGCCCACGACTAGCGGGAGACACCGGGGAGCTGTTTTTT.